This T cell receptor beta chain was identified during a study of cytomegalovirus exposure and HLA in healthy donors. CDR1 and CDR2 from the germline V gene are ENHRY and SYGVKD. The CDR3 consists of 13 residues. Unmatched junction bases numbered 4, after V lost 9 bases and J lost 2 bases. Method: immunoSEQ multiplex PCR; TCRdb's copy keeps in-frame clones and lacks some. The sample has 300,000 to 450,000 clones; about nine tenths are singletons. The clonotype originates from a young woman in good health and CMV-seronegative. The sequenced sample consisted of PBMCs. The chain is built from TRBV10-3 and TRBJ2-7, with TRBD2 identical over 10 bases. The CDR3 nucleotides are TGTGCCATAAGCGGGAGGGAACCCTACGAGCAGTACTTC. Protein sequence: CAISGREPYEQYF.